The 17 T cell receptor beta chains presented below share a single source sample, sequenced in a study of spatial heterogeneity in lung cancer. The time point denotes: sample taken at primary tumor resection. Tumor, nontumor lung or frozen PBMC supplied whole RNA that was sequenced unsorted. Using its own MiXCR run on the 5' RACE reads, TCRdb lists one record per CDR3 protein. Here the sample spans roughly 79,000 distinct CDR3 sequences, around an eighth being singletons. The sequencing used PBMCs, collected at surgery. The receptors come from a male donor with early-stage non-small cell lung cancer.

V gene TRBV7-9 combines with J gene TRBJ2-7; D is ambiguous. The CDR3 is 13 residues long. Deletions cut 5 bases from V and 4 bases from J, with 12 bases between. Germline V lookup: CDR1 SEHNR, CDR2 FQNEAQ (reference sequence). In DNA, the CDR3 is TGTGCCAGCAGCCTCCCGGGCCTATACGAGCAGTACTTC. Translating it yields CASSLPGLYEQYF.

The table lists this clonotype with a few counts. The genes are TRBV25-1 and TRBJ2-5, with D possibly being TRBD1 or TRBD2 (5 bases each). This CDR3 comprises 14 residues. Per germline, CDR1 MGHDK and CDR2 SYGVNS. V lost 5 bases, J lost 4 bases, and 14 bases lay in between. CDR3: CASSSSGLGETQYF. The DNA of the CDR3 is TGTGCCAGCAGTTCCTCGGGGCTAGGAGAGACCCAGTACTTC.

This clonotype appeared a few times. V and J are TRBV12-3 or TRBV12-4 and TRBJ1-5; D might be TRBD1 (6 bases). Trimming took off 3 bases at V and 4 bases at J, with 13 bases between the two ends. The CDR3 is made up of 15 amino acids. CDR3 nucleotide sequence: TGTGCCAGCAGTTTCCAGGGGAATAGGAATCAGCCCCAGCATTTT. Translating it yields CASSFQGNRNQPQHF.

This chain joins TRBV7-3 and TRBJ2-5; a possible D gene is TRBD1 (6 bases). Germline CDR1 is SGHTA and CDR2 is FQGTGA. This CDR3 is built from 14 residues. Trimming removed 4 bases at V and 2 bases at J, with 11 bases between. CDR3 bases: TGTGCCAGCAGCTCCACAGGGTTTCAAGAGACCCAGTACTTC. As protein: CASSSTGFQETQYF.

This sequence joins TRBV24-1 and TRBJ2-3; D is undetermined. The CDR3 has 13 amino acids. V lost 5 bases and J lost 1, with 6 bases in between. Germline CDR1 and CDR2: KGHDR and SFDVKD. The CDR3 coding sequence is TGTGCCACCAGTGGCCAGGGCACAGATACGCAGTATTTT. It translates to CATSGQGTDTQYF.

In DNA, the CDR3 is TGTGCCAGCAGCGCTGGGGGACAGGGGGCGCCTAATGAAAAACTGTTTTTT. It encodes CASSAGGQGAPNEKLFF. The chain uses TRBV5-6 and TRBJ1-4; 12 positions agree with TRBD1. This CDR3 is 17 amino acids long. Germline V gene data show CDR1 as SGHDT and CDR2 as YYEEEE. Trimming at V came to 4 bases and at J to 3 bases, leaving 7 bases not matched to a gene.

This chain joins TRBV19 and TRBJ2-3, with D perhaps matching TRBD2 (6 bases). CDR3 length equals 14 residues. V was shortened by 7 bases and J by 5 bases, with 16 bases between the two germline ends. Germline CDR1 LNHDA, CDR2 SQIVND (reference sequence). The CDR3 DNA reads as TGTGCCAGTACTACCAGACTAGTAGGAGATACGCAGTATTTT. This encodes CASTTRLVGDTQYF.

The chain joins TRBV9 to TRBJ1-1, with D possibly TRBD1 on 5 matching bases. Germline loops: CDR1 SGDLS, CDR2 YYNGEE. There are 15 residues in the CDR3. V dropped 3 bases and J dropped 4 bases, with 16 bases sitting between them. The CDR3 region is CASSASGGARTEAFF. DNA of the CDR3: TGTGCCAGCAGCGCTTCTGGCGGGGCACGCACTGAAGCTTTCTTT.

This rearrangement joins TRBV2 to TRBJ1-2; TRBD1 matches at 8 bases. Germline-derived CDR1 and CDR2 are SNHLY and FYNNEI. CDR3 length: 14 residues. J was trimmed by 2 bases and V by 11 bases; bases with no gene match: 10. The CDR3 sequence is CAPPGGARNYGYTF. The CDR3, as DNA: TGTGCCCCACCAGGGGGCGCCCGCAACTATGGCTACACCTTC.

In this sample, this clonotype turned up many times. V and J are TRBV12-3 or TRBV12-4 and TRBJ1-6, with 7 bases aligning to TRBD1. The CDR3 has 20 residues. The ends lost 5 bases at V and 4 bases at J; junction bases unmatched: 20. CDR3 sequence reads: CASSPHQTGIPDRYNSPLHF. The CDR3 DNA is TGTGCCAGCAGTCCCCACCAGACAGGGATTCCCGACAGATATAATTCACCCCTCCACTTT.

This clonotype was detected a few times. This chain joins TRBV7-3 and TRBJ2-2; no firm D call. The CDR3 has 13 residues. Germline V gene data show CDR1 as SGHTA and CDR2 as FQGTGA. V lost 3 bases, J lost 9 bases, and 11 bases lay in between. The CDR3 sequence is CASSLAAERELFF. The CDR3 DNA reads as TGTGCCAGCAGCTTGGCAGCCGAGCGGGAGCTGTTTTTT.

This clonotype has a count of ten or more. The V and J genes are TRBV4-1 and TRBJ1-6; D unclear. V was trimmed by 4 bases and J by 9 bases, leaving 19 bases between them. The CDR3 extends over 16 amino acids. CDR1 is MGHRA and CDR2 is YSYEKL in the germline V gene. The CDR3 region is CASSRRDTEGSSPLHF. The CDR3 DNA sequence: TGCGCCAGCAGCCGCCGAGATACGGAAGGGAGTTCACCCCTCCACTTT.

V usage is TRBV27 and J usage is TRBJ2-1, with D tentatively TRBD2 (5 bases). V lost 8 bases, J lost 4 bases, and 18 bases lay in between. CDR1 is MNHEY and CDR2 is SMNVEV in the germline V gene (reference sequence). The CDR3 has 15 residues. The CDR3 is CASFSQRNLYNEQFF. CDR3 DNA: TGTGCCAGCTTTTCCCAGCGGAACCTTTACAATGAGCAGTTCTTC.

The chain recombines TRBV20-1 with TRBJ2-7; D may be TRBD2 (6 bases). V was cut by 4 bases and J by 6 bases, with 13 bases left in between. This CDR3 spans 12 amino acids. Looked up from germline, CDR1 is DFQATT and CDR2 is SNEGSKA (reference sequence). The CDR3 loop is CSATTSTAEQYF. The CDR3 bases are TGCAGTGCTACGACTAGTACAGCCGAGCAGTACTTC.

The chain combines TRBV20-1 with TRBJ2-1, with 10 bases matching TRBD2. The CDR3 runs 16 residues. J gave up 1 base and V 2 bases, and 5 bases lay outside the gene matches. Germline lookup yields CDR1 DFQATT and CDR2 SNEGSKA (reference sequence). The CDR3 region has the DNA TGCAGTGCTAGACCAGCAGCGGGGGGGTCCTACAATGAGCAGTTCTTC. Its translation: CSARPAAGGSYNEQFF.

The V call is TRBV5-6, the J call TRBJ2-7; D is possibly TRBD1 (6 bases). This CDR3 spans 15 amino acids. CDR1 and CDR2 from the germline V gene are SGHDT and YYEEEE. V lost 0 bases and J 0 bases, leaving 10 bases between the germline ends. CDR3 sequence reads: CASSLGQDSSYEQYF. CDR3 sequence (DNA): TGTGCCAGCAGCTTGGGACAGGATAGCTCCTACGAGCAGTACTTC.

This clonotype was found a few times. This rearrangement joins TRBV2 to TRBJ2-2, with TRBD2 as a possible D gene (5 bases). Trimming stripped 9 bases from V and 11 bases from J, with 19 bases between. Germline CDR1 is SNHLY and CDR2 is FYNNEI. This CDR3 is built from 13 residues. The CDR3 here is CARVGGGAAELFF. The CDR3 nucleotides are TGTGCCAGGGTGGGCGGAGGTGCCGCAGAGCTGTTTTTT.